The entry below gives a single TCR beta chain sequence along with its context. What it recognizes is unknown. Sequenced material consisted of expressed TCRB transcripts (all of the isolated RNA was reverse transcribed). Data came from immunoSEQ multiplex PCR; TCRdb stores just in-frame clones and leaves some out. This table holds more than 550,000 clones, more than 13% found once. Only one heparinised blood draw was taken per donor, and its volume averaged about 120 mL. These data belong to a study of beta chain features in type 1 diabetes. Study-wide context: Patients looked much like healthy donors when it came to age, gender and cell yields.

V lost 4 bases and J lost 3, with 12 bases in between. This CDR3 region has 15 residues. The germline V gene has CDR1 MDHEN and CDR2 SYDVKM. General observations from the study: Diminished insertions and augmented deletions at VDJ junctions characterized type 1 diabetes patients. TCRB CDR3s were moderately but significantly shorter in Type 1 diabetes patients in all four CD4+ subsets.

The TCR originated in a man between 18 and 29 years old with type 1 diabetes. V and J are TRBV28 and TRBJ2-2; tentatively, D is TRBD1 (6 bases). The material sequenced was naive CD4+ T cells from blood. The DNA of the CDR3 is TGTGCCAGCAGTTCTGGGGGCCTAGACACCGGGGAGCTGTTTTTT. It encodes CASSSGGLDTGELFF.